The clone carrying this T cell receptor (beta chain) was counted ten times or more. Its specificity is not known. This sample stems from a study of identical twins. General study results and limits: Compared with models, monozygotic twins showed more out-of-frame TCR alpha sharing. Cord blood beta clonotypes present at high abundance carried fewer insertions; no such pattern appeared in memory repertoires.

This CDR3 is 19 amino acids long. V gave up 0 bases and J gave up 1 base; unmatched junction bases: 11. Germline V gene sequence: CDR1 MNHEY, CDR2 SMNVEV (reference sequence). MiXCR, run by TCRdb on the 5' RACE reads, gives a single entry per CDR3 protein. The sample records about 530,000 distinct CDR3 sequences, around 20% being singletons. All of the donors were Caucasians in good health. The sample was also reused in another study, on yellow fever vaccine responses in identical twins.

Input material: CD4+ T cells sorted from blood. The V call is TRBV27, the J call TRBJ2-3; 9 bases are shared with TRBD2. This TCR derives from a woman younger than 35 in good health. Written as DNA, the CDR3 is TGTGCCAGCAGTTTATCACCCCGGTTAGCGGGGGCCCGCACAGATACGCAGTATTTT. This sequence encodes CASSLSPRLAGARTDTQYF.